Sequencing of this T cell receptor (beta chain) was carried out in a study of blood T cell repertoires in COVID-19. Turning to the study itself: Donors in the United States, Italy and Spain gave samples during acute or convalescent COVID-19.

This clone appeared a single time. This CDR3 spans 13 amino acids. The V end was cut by 4 bases, the J end by 1 base, with 7 bases between. Germline V gives CDR1 LGHDT, CDR2 YNNKEL (reference sequence). TCRdb's table, derived via immunoSEQ multiplex PCR, lists solely in-frame clones and lacks some. The table records 55,000 to 65,000 clones, about 85% of them present only once. The sequencing input was peripheral blood. This clonotype was obtained from a human donor with acute or convalescent COVID-19. The donor label of this sample is uncertain. The rearrangement uses TRBV3-1 (or the pseudogene TRBV3-2) and TRBJ2-5; D is uncertain. DNA of the CDR3: TGTGCCAGCAGCCGCAGCGCCCAAGAGACCCAGTACTTC. Its translation: CASSRSAQETQYF.